Described below is a single TCR beta chain sequence and its context. Source study methods: Estimation of nucleated cell counts relied on the amplification of reference gene primers. Sequenced by immunoSEQ multiplex PCR; TCRdb stores in-frame clones only, minus some. That table furnishes V, J and clone size, whereas the DNA furnished D and trimming. The profile shows roughly 240,000 clones, 70% to 85% of them singletons. The data are from a study of blood T cell repertoires in COVID-19. Study-wide context: Sites in the United States, Italy and Spain provided acute and convalescent COVID-19 samples. PBMCs, B-cell-depleted T cells, or T cells provided the cDNA or gDNA that made up the material.

Germline loops: CDR1 ENHRY, CDR2 SYGVKD. Trimming pared 5 bases from V and 6 bases from J, leaving 11 bases between. This CDR3 has 13 residues. The sequencing sample was made of peripheral blood. The TCR comes from a woman of 80 years or more with acute or convalescent COVID-19. The J gene is TRBJ1-5, the V gene TRBV10-3; maybe TRBD1 (5 bases). The CDR3 protein is CAISTTDGQPQHF. DNA for the CDR3: TGTGCCATCAGTACGACAGACGGTCAGCCCCAGCATTTT.